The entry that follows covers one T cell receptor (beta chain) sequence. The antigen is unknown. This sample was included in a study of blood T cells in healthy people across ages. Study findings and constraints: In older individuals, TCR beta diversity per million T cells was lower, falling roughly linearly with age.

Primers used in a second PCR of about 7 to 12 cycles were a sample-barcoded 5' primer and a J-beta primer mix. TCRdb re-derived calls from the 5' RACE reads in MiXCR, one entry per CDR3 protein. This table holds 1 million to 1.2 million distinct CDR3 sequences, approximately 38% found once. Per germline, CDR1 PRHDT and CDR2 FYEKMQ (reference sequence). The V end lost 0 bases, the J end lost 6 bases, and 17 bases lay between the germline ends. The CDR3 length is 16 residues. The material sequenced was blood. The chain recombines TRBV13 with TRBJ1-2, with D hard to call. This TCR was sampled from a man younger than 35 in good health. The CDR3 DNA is TGTGCCAGCAGCTTAGGCCAGGTTGGAGGCAGTAATGGCTACACCTTC. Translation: CASSLGQVGGSNGYTF.